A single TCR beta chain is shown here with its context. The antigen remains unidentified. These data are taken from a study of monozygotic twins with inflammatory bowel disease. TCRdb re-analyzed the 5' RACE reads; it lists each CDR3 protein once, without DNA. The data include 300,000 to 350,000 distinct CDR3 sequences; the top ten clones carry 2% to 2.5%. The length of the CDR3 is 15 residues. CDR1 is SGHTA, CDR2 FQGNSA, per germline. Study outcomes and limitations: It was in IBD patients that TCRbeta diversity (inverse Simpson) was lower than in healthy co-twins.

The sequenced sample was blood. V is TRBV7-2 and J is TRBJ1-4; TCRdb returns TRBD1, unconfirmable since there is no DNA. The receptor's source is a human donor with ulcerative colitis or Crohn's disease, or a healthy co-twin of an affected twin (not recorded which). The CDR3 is CASSADRGLREKLFF.